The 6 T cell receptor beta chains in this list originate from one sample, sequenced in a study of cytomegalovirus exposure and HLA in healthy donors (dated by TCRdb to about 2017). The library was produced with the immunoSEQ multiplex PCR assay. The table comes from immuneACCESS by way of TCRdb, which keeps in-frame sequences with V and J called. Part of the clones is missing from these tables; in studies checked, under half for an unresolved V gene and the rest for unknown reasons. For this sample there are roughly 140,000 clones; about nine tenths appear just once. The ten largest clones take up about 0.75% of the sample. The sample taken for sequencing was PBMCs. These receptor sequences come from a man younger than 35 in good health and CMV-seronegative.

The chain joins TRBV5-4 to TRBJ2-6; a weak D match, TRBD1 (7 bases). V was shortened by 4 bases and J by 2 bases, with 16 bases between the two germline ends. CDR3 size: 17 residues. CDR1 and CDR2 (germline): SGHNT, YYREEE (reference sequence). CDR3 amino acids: CASSVQGRTTGANVLTF. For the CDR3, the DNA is TGTGCCAGCAGCGTACAGGGGAGGACTACTGGGGCCAACGTCCTGACTTTC.

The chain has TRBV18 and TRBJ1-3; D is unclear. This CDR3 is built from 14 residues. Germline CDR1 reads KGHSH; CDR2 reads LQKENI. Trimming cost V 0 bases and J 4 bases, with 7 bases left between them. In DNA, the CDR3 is TGTGCCAGCTCACCACCGGCCTTCGGAAACACCATATATTTT. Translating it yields CASSPPAFGNTIYF.

The CDR3 DNA follows: TGCAGCGTGGGGGCCAGGCTAGGCGGGGAGCTGTTTTTT. The encoded protein is CSVGARLGGELFF. The chain has TRBV29-1 and TRBJ2-2, with D perhaps matching TRBD1 (6 bases). The CDR3 length is 13 residues. The V end lost 6 bases, the J end lost 7 bases, and 15 bases lay between the germline ends. Germline CDR1 SQVTM, CDR2 ANQGSEA.

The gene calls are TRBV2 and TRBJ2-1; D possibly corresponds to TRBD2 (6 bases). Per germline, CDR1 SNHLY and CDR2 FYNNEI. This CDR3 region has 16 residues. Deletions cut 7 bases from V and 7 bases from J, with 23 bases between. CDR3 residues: CASIPTGVRGGNEQFF. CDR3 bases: TGTGCCAGCATCCCAACGGGGGTAAGGGGAGGAAATGAGCAGTTCTTC.

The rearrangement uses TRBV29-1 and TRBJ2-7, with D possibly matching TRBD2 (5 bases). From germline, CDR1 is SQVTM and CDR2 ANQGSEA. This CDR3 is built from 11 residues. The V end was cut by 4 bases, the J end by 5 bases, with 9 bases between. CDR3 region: CSVGWRNEQYF. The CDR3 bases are TGCAGCGTTGGCTGGAGGAACGAGCAGTACTTC.

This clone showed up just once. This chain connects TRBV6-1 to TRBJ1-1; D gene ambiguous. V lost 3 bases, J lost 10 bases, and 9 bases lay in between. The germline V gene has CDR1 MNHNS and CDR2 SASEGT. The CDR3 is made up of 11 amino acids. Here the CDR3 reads CASSDYRGAFF. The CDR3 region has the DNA TGTGCCAGCAGTGACTACCGTGGAGCTTTCTTT.